This TCR beta chain was sequenced in a study of blood T cell repertoires in COVID-19. Overall study: COVID-19 samples from acute and convalescent phases originated in the United States, Italy and Spain. T cells, B-cell-depleted T cells, or PBMCs supplied cDNA or gDNA.

Original handling: Nucleated cell number was recorded as an estimate derived from reference gene primer amplification. Sequencing used immunoSEQ multiplex PCR; TCRdb keeps in-frame clones, though not all of them. D and trimming come from the DNA, and the V and J calls and clone size come from that table. The table has approximately 160,000 clones, 86% seen once. The receptor comes from a man aged 50 to 59 with active or convalescent COVID-19. The sequenced material came from peripheral blood.

The CDR3 here is CASSIIPGTGANYGYTF. In DNA form, the CDR3 reads TGTGCCAGTAGTATAATCCCCGGGACAGGGGCTAACTATGGCTACACCTTC. The chain is built from TRBV19 and TRBJ1-2, with TRBD1 matching over 10 bases. The CDR3 loop spans 17 amino acids. With 2 bases clipped from V and 0 bases from J, the junction kept 6 bases outside the gene matches. Germline values: CDR1 LNHDA, CDR2 SQIVND (reference sequence). Based on the CDR3 plus reference TRBV19 and TRBJ1-2, the full variable domain is DGGITQSPKYLFRKEGQNVTLSCEQNLNHDAMYWYRQDPGQGLRLIYYSQIVNDFQKGDIAEGYSVSREKKESFPLTVTSAQKNPTAFYLCASSIIPGTGANYGYTFGSGTRLTVV.